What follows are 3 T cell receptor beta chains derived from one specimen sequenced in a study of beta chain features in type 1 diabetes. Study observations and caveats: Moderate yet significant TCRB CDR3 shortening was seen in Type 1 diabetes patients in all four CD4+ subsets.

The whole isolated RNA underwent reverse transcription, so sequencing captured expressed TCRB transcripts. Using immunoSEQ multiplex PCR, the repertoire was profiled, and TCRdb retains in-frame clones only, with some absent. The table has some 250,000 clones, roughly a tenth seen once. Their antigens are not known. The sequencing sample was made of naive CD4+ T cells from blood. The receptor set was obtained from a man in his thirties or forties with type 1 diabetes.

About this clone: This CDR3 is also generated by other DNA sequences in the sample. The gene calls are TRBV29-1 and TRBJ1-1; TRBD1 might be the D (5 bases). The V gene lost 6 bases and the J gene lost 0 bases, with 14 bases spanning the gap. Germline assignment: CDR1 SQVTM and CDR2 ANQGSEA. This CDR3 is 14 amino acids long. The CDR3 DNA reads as TGCAGCGTAATAGGGCCAGGGATGAACACTGAAGCTTTCTTT. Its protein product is CSVIGPGMNTEAFF. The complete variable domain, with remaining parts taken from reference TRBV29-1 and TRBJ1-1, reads SAVISQKPSRDICQRGTSLTIQCQVDSQVTMMFWYRQQPGQSLTLIATANQGSEATYESGFVIDKFPISRPNLTFSTLTVSNMSPEDSSIYLCSVIGPGMNTEAFFGQGTRLTVV.

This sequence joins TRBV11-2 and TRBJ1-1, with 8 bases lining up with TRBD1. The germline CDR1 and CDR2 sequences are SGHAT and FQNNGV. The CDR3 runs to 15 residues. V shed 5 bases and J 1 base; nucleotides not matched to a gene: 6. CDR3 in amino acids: CASSPDRGWNTEAFF. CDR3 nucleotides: TGTGCCAGCAGCCCAGACAGGGGATGGAACACTGAAGCTTTCTTT.

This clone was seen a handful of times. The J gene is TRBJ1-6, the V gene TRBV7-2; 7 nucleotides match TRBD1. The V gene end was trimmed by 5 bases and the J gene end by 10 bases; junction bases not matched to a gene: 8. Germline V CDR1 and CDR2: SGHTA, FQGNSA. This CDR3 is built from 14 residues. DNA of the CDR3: TGTGCCAGCAGCATTAACAGGGGCTCCTCACCCCTCCACTTT. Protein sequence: CASSINRGSSPLHF.